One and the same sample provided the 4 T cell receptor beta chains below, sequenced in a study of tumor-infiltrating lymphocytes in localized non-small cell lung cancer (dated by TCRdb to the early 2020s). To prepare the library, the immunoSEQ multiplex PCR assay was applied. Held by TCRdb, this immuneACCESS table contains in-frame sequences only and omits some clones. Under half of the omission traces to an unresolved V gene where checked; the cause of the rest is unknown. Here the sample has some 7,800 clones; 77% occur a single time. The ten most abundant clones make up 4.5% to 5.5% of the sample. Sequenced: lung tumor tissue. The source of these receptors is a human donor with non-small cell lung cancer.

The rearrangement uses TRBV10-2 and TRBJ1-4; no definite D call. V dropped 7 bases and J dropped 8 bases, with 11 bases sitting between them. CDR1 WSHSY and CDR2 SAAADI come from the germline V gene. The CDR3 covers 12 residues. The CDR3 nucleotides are TGCGCCAGCACCCAGTCGGGAGAAAAACTGTTTTTT. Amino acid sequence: CASTQSGEKLFF.

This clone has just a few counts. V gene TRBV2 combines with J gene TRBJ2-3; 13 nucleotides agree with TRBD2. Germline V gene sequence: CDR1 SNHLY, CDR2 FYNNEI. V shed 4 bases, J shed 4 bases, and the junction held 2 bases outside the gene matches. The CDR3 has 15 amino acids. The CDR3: CASSGLAGGADTQYF. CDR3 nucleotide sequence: TGTGCCAGCAGTGGACTAGCGGGAGGAGCAGATACGCAGTATTTT.

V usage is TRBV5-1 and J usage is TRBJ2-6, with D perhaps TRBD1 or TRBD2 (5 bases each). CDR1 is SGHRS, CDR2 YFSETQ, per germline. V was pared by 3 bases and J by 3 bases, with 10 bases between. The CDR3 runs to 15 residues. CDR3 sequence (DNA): TGCGCCAGCAGCTCGGGGCGGGTTGGGGCCAACGTCCTGACTTTC. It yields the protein CASSSGRVGANVLTF. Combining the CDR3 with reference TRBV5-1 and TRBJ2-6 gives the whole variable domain KAGVTQTPRYLIKTRGQQVTLSCSPISGHRSVSWYQQTPGQGLQFLFEYFSETQRNKGNFPGRFSGRQFSNSRSEMNVSTLELGDSALYLCASSSGRVGANVLTFGAGSRLTVL.

In DNA form, the CDR3 reads TGTGCCAGCAGCCAGACTCCGGGATCCTCCTACGAGCAGTACTTC. This codes for CASSQTPGSSYEQYF. The V call is TRBV4-2, the J call TRBJ2-7; D is possibly TRBD2 (5 bases). This CDR3 region has 15 residues. Trimming shortened V by 3 bases and J by 0 bases, and 12 bases separated the two germline ends. Germline CDR1 LGHNA, CDR2 YNFKEQ.